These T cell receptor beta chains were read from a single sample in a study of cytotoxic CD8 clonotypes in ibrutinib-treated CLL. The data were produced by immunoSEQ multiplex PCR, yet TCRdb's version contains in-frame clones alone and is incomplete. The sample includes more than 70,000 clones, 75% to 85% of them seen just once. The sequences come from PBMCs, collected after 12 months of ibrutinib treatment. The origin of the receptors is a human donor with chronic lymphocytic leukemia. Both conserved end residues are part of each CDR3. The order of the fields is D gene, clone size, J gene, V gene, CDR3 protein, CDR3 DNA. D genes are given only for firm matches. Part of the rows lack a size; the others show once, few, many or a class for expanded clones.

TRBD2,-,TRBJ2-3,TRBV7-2,CASNPIAGGGDTQYF,TGTGCCAGCAACCCGATAGCGGGGGGCGGCGATACGCAGTATTTT
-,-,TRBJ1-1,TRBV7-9,CASSPGGRGVNTEAFF,TGTGCCAGCAGCCCCGGAGGGCGGGGAGTGAACACTGAAGCTTTCTTT
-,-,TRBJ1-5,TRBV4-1,CASSQPTGTKENQPQHF,TGCGCCAGCAGCCAACCAACCGGGACCAAAGAAAATCAGCCCCAGCATTTT
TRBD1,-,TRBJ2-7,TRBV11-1,CASRYGTGPYEQYF,TGTGCCAGCAGGTACGGGACAGGGCCCTACGAGCAGTACTTC
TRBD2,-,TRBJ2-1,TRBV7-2,CASSLYGLAQQFF,TGTGCCAGCAGCTTATACGGACTAGCGCAGCAGTTCTTC
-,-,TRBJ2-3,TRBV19,CASSPISGTLSTDTQYF,TGTGCCAGTAGTCCAATCTCCGGGACACTTTCCACAGATACGCAGTATTTT
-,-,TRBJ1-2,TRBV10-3,CAIGAGEGYGYTF,TGTGCCATCGGGGCAGGGGAGGGCTATGGCTACACCTTC
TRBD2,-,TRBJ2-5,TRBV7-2,CASSSDRLAGQETQYF,TGTGCCAGCAGCTCAGACAGGTTAGCGGGACAAGAGACCCAGTACTTC
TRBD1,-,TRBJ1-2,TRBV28,CASRTGTAGDYGYTF,TGTGCCAGCAGAACCGGGACAGCGGGAGACTATGGCTACACCTTC
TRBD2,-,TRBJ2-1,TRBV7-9,CASTRTSGGYNEQFF,TGTGCCAGCACCCGGACTAGCGGGGGGTACAATGAGCAGTTCTTC
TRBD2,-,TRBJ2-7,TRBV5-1,CASSSGGAHEQYF,TGCGCCAGCAGCTCCGGGGGGGCCCACGAGCAGTACTTC
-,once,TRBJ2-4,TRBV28,CASSRKSLAKNIQYF,TGTGCCAGCAGCCGCAAGTCCCTGGCCAAAAACATTCAGTACTTC
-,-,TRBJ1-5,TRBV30,CAWSMRKNQPQHF,TGTGCCTGGAGTATGCGGAAAAATCAGCCCCAGCATTTT
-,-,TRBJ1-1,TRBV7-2,CASSLAARGVAFF,TGTGCCAGCAGCTTAGCGGCCCGAGGGGTAGCTTTCTTT
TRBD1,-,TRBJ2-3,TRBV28,CASSFRDRGADTQYF,TGTGCCAGCAGCTTCCGGGACAGGGGGGCAGATACGCAGTATTTT
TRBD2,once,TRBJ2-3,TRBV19,CASRVGRGADTQYF,TGTGCCAGTAGGGTGGGACGGGGGGCAGATACGCAGTATTTT
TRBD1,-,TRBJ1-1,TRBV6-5,CASRPTGTGYTEAFF,TGTGCCAGCAGACCAACCGGGACAGGGTACACTGAAGCTTTCTTT
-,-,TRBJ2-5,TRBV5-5,CASSSGQLQETQYF,TGTGCCAGCAGCTCAGGACAGCTCCAAGAGACCCAGTACTTC
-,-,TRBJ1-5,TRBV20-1,CSARGEPQHF,TGCAGTGCTAGGGGGGAGCCCCAGCATTTT
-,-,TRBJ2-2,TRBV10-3,CAISETGPANTGELFF,TGTGCCATCAGTGAAACAGGCCCTGCGAACACCGGGGAGCTGTTTTTT
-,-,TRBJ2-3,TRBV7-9,CATQGLPDTQYF,TGTGCCACCCAGGGCTTGCCAGATACGCAGTATTTT
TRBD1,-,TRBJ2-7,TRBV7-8,CASRPPGQGPYEQYF,TGTGCCAGCAGGCCCCCGGGACAGGGCCCCTACGAGCAGTACTTC
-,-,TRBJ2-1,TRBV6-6,CASSYSNLVYEQFF,TGTGCCAGCAGTTACTCGAATCTTGTCTATGAGCAGTTCTTC
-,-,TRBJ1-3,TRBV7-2,CASSSGDNSGNTIYF,TGTGCCAGCAGCTCCGGCGACAACTCTGGAAACACCATATATTTT
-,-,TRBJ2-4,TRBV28,CASSPVPGDRVAKNIQYF,TGTGCCAGCAGCCCCGTTCCGGGCGATCGAGTGGCCAAAAACATTCAGTACTTC
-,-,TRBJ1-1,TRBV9,CASSESTHTEAFF,TGTGCCAGCAGCGAATCGACCCACACTGAAGCTTTCTTT
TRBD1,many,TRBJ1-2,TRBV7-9,CASSLGGQGFGYTF,TGTGCCAGCAGCTTAGGGGGACAGGGCTTTGGCTACACCTTC
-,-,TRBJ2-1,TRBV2,CASNTGGVNEQFF,TGTGCCAGCAACACAGGGGGGGTCAATGAGCAGTTCTTC
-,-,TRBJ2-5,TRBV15,CATSRDPQETQYF,TGTGCCACCAGCAGGGACCCTCAAGAGACCCAGTACTTC
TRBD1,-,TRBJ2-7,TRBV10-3,CAIRDALGGRQYF,TGTGCCATCAGAGACGCCCTAGGGGGCCGGCAGTACTTC
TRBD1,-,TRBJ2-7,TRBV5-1,CASSLIMGQGSYEQYF,TGCGCCAGCAGCTTGATTATGGGACAGGGTAGCTACGAGCAGTACTTC
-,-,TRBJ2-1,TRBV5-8,CASSAGAFAGAHNEQFF,TGTGCCAGCAGCGCCGGCGCTTTTGCGGGGGCCCACAATGAGCAGTTCTTC
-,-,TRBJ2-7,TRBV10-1,CASSRDNSYEQYF,TGCGCCAGCAGCCGGGACAACTCCTACGAGCAGTACTTC
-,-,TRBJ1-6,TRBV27,CASRGAGGSPLHF,TGTGCCAGCCGTGGGGCGGGGGGTTCACCCCTCCACTTT
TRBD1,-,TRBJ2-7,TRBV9,CASSVGTGNYEQYF,TGTGCCAGCAGCGTAGGGACAGGAAACTACGAGCAGTACTTC
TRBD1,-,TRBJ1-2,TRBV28,CASSPTGTGSNYGYTF,TGTGCCAGCAGTCCCACTGGGACAGGGTCTAACTATGGCTACACCTTC
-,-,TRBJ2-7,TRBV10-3,CAIRNRVAAEQYF,TGTGCCATCAGGAACAGGGTTGCGGCCGAGCAGTACTTC
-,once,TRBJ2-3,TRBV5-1,CASSPAVGLALTDTQYF,TGCGCCAGCAGCCCCGCCGTGGGGCTAGCCCTCACAGATACGCAGTATTTT
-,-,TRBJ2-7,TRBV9,CASSVGLGYEQYF,TGTGCCAGCAGCGTAGGTTTAGGGTACGAGCAGTACTTC
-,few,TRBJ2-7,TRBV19,CASSIRENEQYF,TGTGCCAGTAGTATCCGTGAGAACGAGCAGTACTTC
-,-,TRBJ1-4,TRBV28,CASTPHGATNEKLFF,TGTGCCAGCACCCCCCACGGCGCAACTAATGAAAAACTGTTTTTT
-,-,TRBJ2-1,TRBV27,CASSSPGRPNEQFF,TGTGCCAGCAGTTCCCCCGGTAGGCCCAATGAGCAGTTCTTC
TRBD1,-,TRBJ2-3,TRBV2,CASSEQGPSTDTQYF,TGTGCCAGCAGCGAACAGGGGCCCAGCACAGATACGCAGTATTTT
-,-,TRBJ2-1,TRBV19,CASSTGRRAEQFF,TGTGCCAGTAGTACGGGGCGTAGGGCTGAGCAGTTCTTC
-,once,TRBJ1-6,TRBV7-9,CASSLAPGYSYNSPLHF,TGTGCCAGCAGCTTAGCCCCAGGGTACTCCTATAATTCACCCCTCCACTTT
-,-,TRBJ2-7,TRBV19,CASRRDIHYEQYF,TGTGCCAGTAGGCGGGACATCCACTACGAGCAGTACTTC